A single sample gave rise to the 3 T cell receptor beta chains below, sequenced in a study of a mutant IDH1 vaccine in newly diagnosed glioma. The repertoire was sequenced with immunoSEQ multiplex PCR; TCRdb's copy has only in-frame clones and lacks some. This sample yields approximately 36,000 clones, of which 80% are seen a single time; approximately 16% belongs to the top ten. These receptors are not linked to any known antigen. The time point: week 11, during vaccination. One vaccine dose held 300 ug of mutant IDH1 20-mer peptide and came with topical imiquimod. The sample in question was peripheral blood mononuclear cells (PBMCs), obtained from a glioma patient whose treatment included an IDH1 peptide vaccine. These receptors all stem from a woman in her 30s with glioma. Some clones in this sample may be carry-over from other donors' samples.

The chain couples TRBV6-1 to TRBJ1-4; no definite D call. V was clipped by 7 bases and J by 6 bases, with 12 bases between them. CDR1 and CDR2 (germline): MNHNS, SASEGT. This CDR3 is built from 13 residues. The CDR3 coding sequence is TGTGCCAGCAACAAGGGTTCGGATGAAAAACTGTTTTTT. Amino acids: CASNKGSDEKLFF.

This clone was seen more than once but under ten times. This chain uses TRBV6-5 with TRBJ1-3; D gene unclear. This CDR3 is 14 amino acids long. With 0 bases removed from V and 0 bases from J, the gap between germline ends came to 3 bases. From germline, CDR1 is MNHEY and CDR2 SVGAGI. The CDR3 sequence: CASSYSHSGNTIYF. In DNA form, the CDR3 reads TGTGCCAGCAGTTACTCCCACTCTGGAAACACCATATATTTT.

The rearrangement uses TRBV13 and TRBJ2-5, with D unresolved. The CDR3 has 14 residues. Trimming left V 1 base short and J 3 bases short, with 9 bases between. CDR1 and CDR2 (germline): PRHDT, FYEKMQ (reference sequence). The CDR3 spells CASSLASEEETQYF. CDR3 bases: TGTGCCAGCAGCTTAGCCAGCGAGGAAGAGACCCAGTACTTC.